These 18 T cell receptor beta chains originate from one sample sequenced in a study of T-cell reconstitution after alpha-beta-depleted transplantation in children. Unique molecular identifiers were used in preparing the TCRbeta library. Using its own MiXCR run on the PCR reads, TCRdb lists one record per CDR3 protein. This repertoire shows 150,000 to 200,000 distinct CDR3 sequences, around 10% found once; its top ten account for about 12%. Sample: PBMCs, taken before TCRalphabeta/CD19-depleted stem cell transplant. Source of these receptors: a boy aged 2 to 10 with acute myeloid leukemia, due to receive a stem cell transplant.

This clonotype was seen ten or more times. The CDR3 bases are TGTGCCAGCAGCCTCAGACTCGGCTACGAGCAGTACGTC. Its protein is CASSLRLGYEQYV. This rearrangement joins TRBV7-2 to TRBJ2-7; D gene unclear. The V end lost 5 bases, the J end lost 3 bases, and 11 bases lay between the germline ends. The CDR3 sequence is 13 residues long. CDR1 SGHTA and CDR2 FQGNSA come from the germline V gene.

Ten or more counts support this clonotype. The V call is TRBV5-1, the J call TRBJ1-3; tentatively, D is TRBD1 (5 bases). CDR1 is SGHRS, CDR2 YFSETQ, per germline. Trimming stripped 3 bases from V and 4 bases from J, with 20 bases between. The CDR3 extends over 17 amino acids. CDR3 DNA sequence: TGCGCCAGCAGCTCCCAAACCCCCGGGACGTCAGGAAACACCATATATTTT. Residues: CASSSQTPGTSGNTIYF.

The sample holds many counts of this clonotype. CDR3 sequence reads: CASKPGTAGNQPQHF. The DNA for the CDR3 is TGTGCCAGCAAGCCCGGGACAGCAGGGAATCAGCCCCAGCATTTT. This rearrangement joins TRBV12-3 or TRBV12-4 to TRBJ1-5; 7 bases agree with TRBD1. The ends lost 7 bases at V and 4 bases at J; junction bases unmatched: 10. The CDR3 totals 15 residues.

This clonotype was counted at least ten times. The rearrangement joins TRBV5-1 to TRBJ2-6; D remains unclear. The V gene lost 0 bases and the J gene lost 1 base, with 5 bases spanning the gap. The germline CDR1 and CDR2 sequences are SGHRS and YFSETQ. CDR3 size: 15 residues. The CDR3 bases are TGCGCCAGCAGCTTGGCTAATTCTGGGGCCAACGTCCTGACTTTC. Amino acid sequence: CASSLANSGANVLTF.

Many counts were recorded for this clonotype. The CDR3 nucleotides read TGCGCCAGCAGCCCCGACAGGCCTAAGGAAGCTTTCTTT. Residues: CASSPDRPKEAFF. The V call is TRBV5-1, the J call TRBJ1-1, with D maybe TRBD1 (6 bases). Trimming shortened V by 4 bases and J by 8 bases, and 15 bases separated the two germline ends. This CDR3 spans 13 amino acids. Germline V gene lookup returns CDR1 SGHRS and CDR2 YFSETQ.

The sample holds a few counts of this clonotype. The chain couples TRBV12-3 or TRBV12-4 to TRBJ2-5; perhaps TRBD2 as D (5 bases). The CDR3 consists of 13 residues. V lost 1 base, J lost 5 bases, and 8 bases lay in between. CDR3 DNA sequence: TGTGCCAGCAGTTTAGGCGGGTGGGAGACCCAGTACTTC. Protein sequence: CASSLGGWETQYF.

There are many counts of this clonotype. In nucleotides, the CDR3 is TGCGCCAGCAGAGAACTAGCGGGGGGGCAAGAGACCCAGTACTTC. The encoded protein is CASRELAGGQETQYF. This chain joins TRBV5-1 and TRBJ2-5; TRBD2 matches 13 bases. The CDR3 is 15 residues long. The germline V gene encodes CDR1 SGHRS and CDR2 YFSETQ. V shed 5 bases, J shed 2 bases, and the junction held 3 bases outside the gene matches.

This clonotype has ten or more counts. The rearrangement joins TRBV15 to TRBJ2-1; the D call may be TRBD1 or TRBD2 (5 bases each). The CDR3 runs 17 residues. Trimming pared 6 bases from V and 7 bases from J, leaving 25 bases between. Per the germline V gene, CDR1 is LNHNV and CDR2 is YYDKDF (reference sequence). This chain's CDR3 is CATRLTPSWDQRNEQFF. The DNA for the CDR3 is TGTGCCACCAGATTGACCCCTTCGTGGGACCAGAGGAATGAGCAGTTCTTC.

This clonotype was detected many times. V is TRBV6-2 or TRBV6-3 and J is TRBJ2-3; 7 bases line up with TRBD2. V lost 7 bases, J lost 9 bases, and 10 bases stayed unmatched. This CDR3 has 13 amino acids. Germline values: CDR1 MNHEY, CDR2 SVGEGT. For the CDR3, the DNA is TGTGCCAGCATCCGAGGACTAGTTGTAACGCAGTATTTT. Its protein product is CASIRGLVVTQYF.

This clonotype was seen repeatedly, ten times or more. The chain recombines TRBV6-2 or TRBV6-3 with TRBJ2-3; D is undetermined. Trimming removed 2 bases at V and 2 bases at J, with 8 bases between. This CDR3 is built from 14 residues. Germline V gene sequence: CDR1 MNHEY, CDR2 SVGEGT. Written as DNA, the CDR3 is TGTGCCAGCAGTTACATCGACTTCACAGATACGCAGTATTTT. Protein: CASSYIDFTDTQYF.

This clonotype has a count of ten or more. V and J are TRBV25-1 and TRBJ2-1; TRBD2 matches 9 bases. With 5 bases clipped from V and 10 bases from J, the junction kept 6 bases outside the gene matches. The CDR3 is 13 amino acids. Per the germline V gene, CDR1 is MGHDK and CDR2 is SYGVNS. The DNA of the CDR3 is TGTGCCAGCAGTCGCGGGAGGGTTGGAGAGCAGTTCTTC. Protein product: CASSRGRVGEQFF.

This clonotype is termed hyperexpanded. The rearrangement uses TRBV4-1 and TRBJ1-1; TRBD1 matches 9 bases. This CDR3 spans 15 amino acids. After removal of 5 bases from V and 3 bases from J, the junction contained 7 bases not matched to a gene. The V gene's germline CDR1 is MGHRA and CDR2 YSYEKL. CDR3 sequence (DNA): TGCGCCAGCAGCTCACTCGGACAGGGGCACACTGAAGCTTTCTTT. Translated, it gives CASSSLGQGHTEAFF.

This clonotype has ten or more counts. The CDR3 coding sequence is TGCGCCAGCAGCCCTCATACGCGGGAGGGCCGTTACAATGAGCAGTTCTTC. Translating gives CASSPHTREGRYNEQFF. This chain links TRBV4-1 with TRBJ2-1; 9 bases fit TRBD2. The V gene end was trimmed by 4 bases and the J gene end by 4 bases; junction bases not matched to a gene: 11. The V gene's germline CDR1 is MGHRA and CDR2 YSYEKL. The CDR3 extends over 17 amino acids.

As concerns this clonotype: A much larger clone differs from this one at a single base, so this may be a read error. The chain has TRBV6-2 or TRBV6-3 and TRBJ1-6; no clear D. This CDR3 contains 13 residues. Germline V gives CDR1 MNHEY, CDR2 SVGEGT. As DNA, the CDR3 is TGTGCCAGCAGTTACAGGGATAATTCACCCCTCTACTTT. As protein: CASSYRDNSPLYF.

This clonotype was seen at least ten times. The chain uses TRBV24-1 and TRBJ1-1, with D possibly being TRBD1 (5 bases). The CDR3 sequence is 15 residues long. V was cut by 2 bases and J by 7 bases, with 16 bases left in between. Per the germline V gene, CDR1 is KGHDR and CDR2 is SFDVKD. DNA of the CDR3: TGTGCCACCAGTGATTCGAAGGGGCCCTTGGGTGAAGCTTTCTTT. This sequence encodes CATSDSKGPLGEAFF.

On this clonotype itself: A much larger clone lies one base from this, so it may be a read error. The V gene is TRBV6-5, the J gene TRBJ2-6; TRBD2 might be the D (5 bases). The length of the CDR3 is 15 residues. Germline-derived CDR1 and CDR2 are MNHEY and SVGAGI. Trimming left V 2 bases short and J 8 bases short, with 13 bases between. CDR3 sequence: CASSYGPPGTNVLTF. CDR3 DNA sequence: TGTGCCAGCAGTTACGGTCCCCCGGGGACCAACGTCCTGACTTTC.

This clonotype was recorded at least ten times. The chain links TRBV6-5 to TRBJ2-2; a possible D gene is TRBD2 (6 bases). V was clipped by 0 bases and J by 0 bases, with 14 bases between them. CDR1 and CDR2 from the germline V gene are MNHEY and SVGAGI. The CDR3 covers 18 residues. In DNA, the CDR3 is TGTGCCAGCAGTTACTCACGGGGGAAAACTACGAACACCGGGGAGCTGTTTTTT. Its protein is CASSYSRGKTTNTGELFF.

This clonotype was counted at least ten times. This chain joins TRBV20-1 and TRBJ1-1; 9 bases map to TRBD1. The germline CDR1 and CDR2 sequences are DFQATT and SNEGSKA (reference sequence). The CDR3 runs 13 residues. Trimming took 3 bases from V and 5 from J; bases not matched to a gene: 4. The CDR3 loop is CSARGQGETEAFF. The CDR3 DNA reads TGCAGTGCTAGGGGACAGGGAGAAACTGAAGCTTTCTTT.